This TCR beta chain was captured in a study of blood T cell repertoires in COVID-19. Trimming at V came to 7 bases and at J to 5 bases, leaving 13 bases not matched to a gene. Germline V gene lookup returns CDR1 LNHDA and CDR2 SQIVND (reference sequence). This CDR3 region has 16 residues. Generated by immunoSEQ multiplex PCR, the TCRdb table keeps only in-frame clones and is missing some. Among about 190,000 clones listed, 78% were seen once. This TCR was sampled from a woman older than 75 with active or convalescent COVID-19. This chain connects TRBV19 to TRBJ2-2; 7 nucleotides align to TRBD2. The sample was peripheral blood. CDR3 DNA: TGTGCCAGTACCCCCAGCGGGGCCCTCATAACCGGGGAGCTGTTTTTT. Residues: CASTPSGALITGELFF.